This is a list of T cell receptor beta chains from one sample in a study of T cells in Graves' hyperthyroidism and ophthalmopathy. TCRdb ran MiXCR on the multiplex PCR reads and lists one entry per CDR3 protein. The table shows over 350,000 distinct CDR3 sequences, with roughly 18% occurring only once. The specimen was blood. These receptor sequences come from a man aged 18 to 29 with Graves' ophthalmopathy. CDR3s leave out the opening cysteine and the closing phenylalanine or tryptophan. The order of the fields is CDR3 protein, V gene, J gene.

cdr3_aa: ATSDLGIGTDTQY
v_call: TRBV24-1
j_call: TRBJ2-3

cdr3_aa: ATSRDMGGTEAF
v_call: TRBV15
j_call: TRBJ1-1

cdr3_aa: ASTLGGEQF
v_call: TRBV12-3/TRBV12-4
j_call: TRBJ2-1

cdr3_aa: ASSLDPSSGGLNNEQF
v_call: TRBV11-2
j_call: TRBJ2-1

cdr3_aa: ASSLELIEASYNSPLH
v_call: TRBV5-1
j_call: TRBJ1-6

cdr3_aa: ASSFDGRVLF
v_call: TRBV7-9
j_call: TRBJ2-1

cdr3_aa: ASSVITQGGST
v_call: TRBV9
j_call: TRBJ1-2

cdr3_aa: ASSFRAGGTDTQY
v_call: TRBV19
j_call: TRBJ2-3

cdr3_aa: SAPGQVTYEQY
v_call: TRBV20-1
j_call: TRBJ2-7

cdr3_aa: AIGQGGYEQY
v_call: TRBV28
j_call: TRBJ2-7

cdr3_aa: ASSQQSTGNTIY
v_call: TRBV5-5
j_call: TRBJ1-3

cdr3_aa: ASSSNNRGGGETQY
v_call: TRBV6-1
j_call: TRBJ2-5

cdr3_aa: ASSKGVNYGYT
v_call: TRBV28
j_call: TRBJ1-2

cdr3_aa: ASSGDRSTYEQY
v_call: TRBV28
j_call: TRBJ2-7

cdr3_aa: SATRTGNYYEQY
v_call: TRBV20-1
j_call: TRBJ2-7

cdr3_aa: ASSGRQGREAF
v_call: TRBV18
j_call: TRBJ1-1

cdr3_aa: ATSRDPTNQPQH
v_call: TRBV15
j_call: TRBJ1-5

cdr3_aa: ASNRQGYDTEAF
v_call: TRBV12-3/TRBV12-4
j_call: TRBJ1-1

cdr3_aa: ASSLVLGPGPSSTDTQY
v_call: TRBV5-6
j_call: TRBJ2-3

cdr3_aa: SADLRVQETQY
v_call: TRBV20-1
j_call: TRBJ2-5

cdr3_aa: ATLGGEEKLF
v_call: TRBV10-3
j_call: TRBJ1-4

cdr3_aa: ASKITKTHSYEQY
v_call: TRBV11-2
j_call: TRBJ2-7

cdr3_aa: ASSDDRPEDQPQH
v_call: TRBV6-1
j_call: TRBJ1-5

cdr3_aa: ASSVSGGALGETQY
v_call: TRBV9
j_call: TRBJ2-5

cdr3_aa: ASTNLEGTGRGGELF
v_call: TRBV27
j_call: TRBJ2-2

cdr3_aa: ASSYTGTVYGYT
v_call: TRBV28
j_call: TRBJ1-2

cdr3_aa: AIRKTTGTNTGELF
v_call: TRBV10-3
j_call: TRBJ2-2

cdr3_aa: ASSQDRKGANTEAF
v_call: TRBV2
j_call: TRBJ1-1

cdr3_aa: ASSPPRLTTNEKLF
v_call: TRBV6-1
j_call: TRBJ1-4

cdr3_aa: ASSPAPADTQY
v_call: TRBV4-2
j_call: TRBJ2-3

cdr3_aa: ASSKGQGFNQPQH
v_call: TRBV12-3/TRBV12-4
j_call: TRBJ1-5

cdr3_aa: ASSPRGRNTGELF
v_call: TRBV7-2
j_call: TRBJ2-2

cdr3_aa: ASSDDRDPKTEAF
v_call: TRBV28
j_call: TRBJ1-1

cdr3_aa: ASSQARGIQY
v_call: TRBV3-1
j_call: TRBJ2-4

cdr3_aa: ASSLGTGGWNSPLH
v_call: TRBV28
j_call: TRBJ1-6